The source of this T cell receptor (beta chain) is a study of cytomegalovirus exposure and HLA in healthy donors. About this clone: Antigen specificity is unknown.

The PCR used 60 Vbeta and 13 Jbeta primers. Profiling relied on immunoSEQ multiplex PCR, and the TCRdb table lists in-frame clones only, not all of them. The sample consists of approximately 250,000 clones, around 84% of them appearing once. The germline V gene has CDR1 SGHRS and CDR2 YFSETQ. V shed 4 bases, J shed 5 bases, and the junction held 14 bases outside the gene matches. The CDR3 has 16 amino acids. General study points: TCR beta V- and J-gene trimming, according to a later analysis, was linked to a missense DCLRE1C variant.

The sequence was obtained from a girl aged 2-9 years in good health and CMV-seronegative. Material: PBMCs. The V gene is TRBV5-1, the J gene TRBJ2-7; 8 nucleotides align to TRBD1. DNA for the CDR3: TGCGCCAGCAGCCCTGGAGCAGGGGGCGCATTTAACGAGCAGTACTTC. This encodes CASSPGAGGAFNEQYF.